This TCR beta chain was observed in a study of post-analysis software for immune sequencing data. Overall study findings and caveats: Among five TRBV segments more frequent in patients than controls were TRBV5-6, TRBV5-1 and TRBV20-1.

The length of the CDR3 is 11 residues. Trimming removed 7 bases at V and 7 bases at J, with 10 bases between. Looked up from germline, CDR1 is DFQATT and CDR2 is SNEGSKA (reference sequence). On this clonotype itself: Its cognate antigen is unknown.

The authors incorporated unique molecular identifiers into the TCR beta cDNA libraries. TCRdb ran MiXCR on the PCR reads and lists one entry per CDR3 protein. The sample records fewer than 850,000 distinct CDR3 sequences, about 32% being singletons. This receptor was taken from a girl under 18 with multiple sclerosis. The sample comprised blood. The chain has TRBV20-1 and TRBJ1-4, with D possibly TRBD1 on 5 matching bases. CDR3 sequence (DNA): TGCAGTGTGCGGAGGGGTGAAAAACTGTTTTTT. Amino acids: CSVRRGEKLFF.